The entry that follows covers one TCR beta chain sequence. The source of the sample is a study of PD-L1 blockade in urothelial cancer. For the study at large: Patients with male sex and bladder-origin urothelial cancer accounted for about 85% of the roughly 30 enrolled. Researchers found blood samples held a median of roughly 140,000 T cells.

Some clones are missing from TCRdb's copy, which holds only in-frame ones; the method was immunoSEQ multiplex PCR. The repertoire includes some 60,000 clones, about 86% of them detected once, and roughly 2.9% sits in the top ten. Sequenced material: PBMCs, taken around atezolizumab (anti-PD-L1) treatment. The receptor's source is a man aged 45 to 65 with urothelial cancer.

CDR3 sequence reads: CASSLGRGVYGYTF. In DNA form, the CDR3 reads TGTGCCAGCAGTTTAGGGCGGGGGGTCTATGGCTACACCTTC. The gene calls are TRBV28 and TRBJ1-2, with D possibly being TRBD1 (5 bases). The V end lost 2 bases, the J end lost 4 bases, and 11 bases lay between the germline ends. CDR1 is MDHEN and CDR2 is SYDVKM in the germline V gene. The CDR3 runs 14 residues.